One sample yielded the 15 T cell receptor beta chains listed below, sequenced in a study of long-term antiretroviral therapy in people with HIV. Survey level was the resolution at which the v3.0 immunoSEQ assay ran. The method was immunoSEQ multiplex PCR; TCRdb's version includes in-frame clones alone and lacks a portion of them. This table holds about 22,000 clones, 65% to 90% found once. Sequenced here: unsorted PBMCs, sampled 1.8 years before starting antiretroviral therapy. The receptors were sampled from a woman aged 25 to 45 with HIV.

This clone is a singleton in its sample. The rearrangement uses TRBV7-2 and TRBJ2-6; weak D call: TRBD1 (6 bases). CDR1 and CDR2 from the germline V gene are SGHTA and FQGNSA. Trimming shortened V by 5 bases and J by 2 bases, and 7 bases separated the two germline ends. This CDR3 region has 14 residues. As DNA, the CDR3 is TGTGCCAGCAGCGACAGGCCTGGGGCCAACGTCCTGACTTTC. It codes for CASSDRPGANVLTF.

This chain joins TRBV5-6 and TRBJ1-1; D possibly corresponds to TRBD1 (6 bases). Trimming pared 6 bases from V and 2 bases from J, leaving 20 bases between. The germline V gene has CDR1 SGHDT and CDR2 YYEEEE. The CDR3 totals 16 residues. The CDR3 reads CASTIGWGPTNTEAFF. As DNA, the CDR3 is TGTGCCAGCACCATTGGCTGGGGGCCCACAAACACTGAAGCTTTCTTT.

In its sample, this clone was seen once. V gene TRBV6-5 combines with J gene TRBJ1-2; D gene uncertain. The CDR3 spans 12 residues. Between the trimmed V and J ends, which lost 6 bases and 0 bases, there was a span of 5 bases. Germline V CDR1 and CDR2: MNHEY, SVGAGI. The CDR3 coding sequence is TGTGCCAGCAGGACAACTAACTATGGCTACACCTTC. Amino acid sequence: CASRTTNYGYTF.

V and J are TRBV19 and TRBJ2-1, with 7 bases identical to TRBD2. Germline V gene lookup returns CDR1 LNHDA and CDR2 SQIVND (reference sequence). The V and J ends lost 6 bases and 0 bases, in that order; junction bases with no gene match: 8. The length of the CDR3 is 16 residues. CDR3 DNA: TGTGCCAGTAGAATAAAATCGGGGGGCTCCTACAATGAGCAGTTCTTC. This encodes CASRIKSGGSYNEQFF.

The genes are TRBV4-1 and TRBJ1-1, with TRBD1 identical over 11 bases. Germline CDR1 MGHRA, CDR2 YSYEKL. This CDR3 contains 15 residues. V trimming: 3 bases; J trimming: 10 bases; junction bases outside the gene matches: 10. CDR3 in amino acids: CASSQNPDRGLGAFF. The CDR3 DNA sequence: TGCGCCAGCAGCCAGAATCCGGACAGGGGGCTTGGAGCTTTCTTT.

The count of this clone is one. The V and J genes are TRBV2 and TRBJ1-3; D uncertain. The V end lost 6 bases, the J end lost 4 bases, and 13 bases lay between the germline ends. Germline V gene sequence: CDR1 SNHLY, CDR2 FYNNEI. CDR3 length equals 14 residues. The CDR3 DNA reads TGTGCCAGCAGCTACGAGGCCTTAGGAAACACCATATATTTT. Translated, it gives CASSYEALGNTIYF.

The gene calls are TRBV18 and TRBJ1-1, with 7 bases matching TRBD1. The CDR3 contains 14 residues. CDR1 KGHSH and CDR2 LQKENI come from the germline V gene. The junction had 8 bases not matched to a gene; V was cut back by 6 bases and J by 4 bases. The CDR3 coding sequence is TGTGCCAGCTCGTACGACAGGGTGGGCACTGAAGCTTTCTTT. The encoded protein is CASSYDRVGTEAFF. Based on the CDR3 plus reference TRBV18 and TRBJ1-1, the full variable domain is NAGVMQNPRHLVRRRGQEARLRCSPMKGHSHVYWYRQLPEEGLKFMVYLQKENIIDESGMPKERFSAEFPKEGPSILRIQQVVRGDSAAYFCASSYDRVGTEAFFGQGTRLTVV.

The chain joins TRBV18 to TRBJ2-5; 7 bases agree with TRBD1. Trimming took 4 bases from V and 1 from J; bases not matched to a gene: 0. There are 13 residues in the CDR3. Germline CDR1 and CDR2: KGHSH and LQKENI. The CDR3 loop reads CASSRDSQETQYF. As DNA, the CDR3 is TGTGCCAGCTCACGGGACAGCCAAGAGACCCAGTACTTC.

V and J are TRBV11-2 and TRBJ2-2; D uncertain. From germline, CDR1 is SGHAT and CDR2 FQNNGV. CDR3 length: 14 residues. V lost 2 bases and J 7 bases, leaving 11 bases between the germline ends. CDR3 nucleotides: TGTGCCAGCAGCTTATCTCGAGGCATCGGGGAGCTGTTTTTT. Its protein product is CASSLSRGIGELFF.

The chain employs TRBV5-6 and TRBJ1-5, with TRBD1 identical over 8 bases. The CDR3 spans 15 residues. Germline V gene data show CDR1 as SGHDT and CDR2 as YYEEEE. J lost 6 bases, V lost 2 bases, and 7 bases had no gene match. The CDR3 reads CASSFGAGGGQPQHF. Written as DNA, the CDR3 is TGTGCCAGCAGCTTCGGGGCAGGGGGCGGTCAGCCCCAGCATTTT.

V is TRBV15 and J is TRBJ2-7; D not certain. CDR3 length equals 13 residues. Deletions cut 2 bases from V and 2 bases from J, with 7 bases between. Germline-derived CDR1 and CDR2 are LNHNV and YYDKDF (reference sequence). The CDR3 DNA reads TGTGCCACCAGCAGACTACCGACCTACGAGCAGTACGTC. Translated, it gives CATSRLPTYEQYV.

This rearrangement joins TRBV18 to TRBJ2-1, with 7 bases fitting TRBD1. The V segment lost 3 bases and the J segment 4 bases; nucleotides outside the gene matches: 9. The V gene's germline CDR1 is KGHSH and CDR2 LQKENI. This CDR3 has 16 residues. CDR3 in amino acids: CASSPARDRAYNEQFF. CDR3 nucleotide sequence: TGTGCCAGCTCACCTGCCCGGGACAGAGCTTACAATGAGCAGTTCTTC. Variable domain in full (rest from reference TRBV18 and TRBJ2-1): NAGVMQNPRHLVRRRGQEARLRCSPMKGHSHVYWYRQLPEEGLKFMVYLQKENIIDESGMPKERFSAEFPKEGPSILRIQQVVRGDSAAYFCASSPARDRAYNEQFFGPGTRLTVL.

The chain links TRBV15 to TRBJ1-5; D is uncertain. Germline V gives CDR1 LNHNV, CDR2 YYDKDF (reference sequence). The CDR3 is 16 residues long. Trimming left V 0 bases short and J 5 bases short, with 14 bases between. The CDR3 spells CATSREGDGRHQPQHF. The CDR3 DNA reads as TGTGCCACCAGCAGAGAGGGAGACGGGCGACATCAGCCCCAGCATTTT.

The gene calls are TRBV30 and TRBJ1-1; D might be TRBD1 (6 bases). The CDR3 loop spans 13 amino acids. Trimming took 2 bases from V and 4 from J, leaving 11 bases between them. Germline values: CDR1 GTSNPN, CDR2 SVGIG (reference sequence). CDR3 coding DNA: TGTGCCTGGAGTACAGGGTTGAGCACTGAAGCTTTCTTT. Protein: CAWSTGLSTEAFF.

V is TRBV7-9 and J is TRBJ2-3, with 7 bases identical to TRBD1. With 4 bases clipped from V and 0 bases from J, the junction kept 7 bases outside the gene matches. Germline assignment: CDR1 SEHNR and CDR2 FQNEAQ (reference sequence). This CDR3 region has 16 residues. The CDR3 coding sequence is TGTGCCAGCAGCTCCCTATGGACAGGTAGCACAGATACGCAGTATTTT. Protein: CASSSLWTGSTDTQYF. Full variable domain (remainder filled in from reference TRBV7-9 and TRBJ2-3): DTGVSQNPRHKITKRGQNVTFRCDPISEHNRLYWYRQTLGQGPEFLTYFQNEAQLEKSRLLSDRFSAERPKGSFSTLEIQRTEQGDSAMYLCASSSLWTGSTDTQYFGPGTRLTVL.